The rows below give T cell receptor beta chains drawn from one sample of a study of T-cell memory formation after mild COVID-19. TCRdb reanalysed the 5' RACE reads using MiXCR and keeps one entry per CDR3 protein. The data show 130,000 to 150,000 distinct CDR3 sequences, with 5.5% to 7% seen just once and roughly 1.9% held by the top ten. The sample consisted of PBMCs or a T cell subset sorted from them (not recorded which). These receptors were taken from an adult woman who had mild COVID-19 (a few samples of this study predate the infection). Cell type and time point are not known. Both conserved end residues are part of each CDR3. D genes are given only for firm matches. Size values are once, few and many counts, or a class for expanded clones, and some rows have none.

>many|TRBV20-1|TRBJ1-1|-
TGCAGTGCTCCCCAACAGGGTGGCACTGAAGCTTTCTTT
CSAPQQGGTEAFF
>many|TRBV5-1|TRBJ2-3|TRBD2
TGCGCCAGCAGCCAAGCGGGACTAGCTACAGATACGCAGTATTTT
CASSQAGLATDTQYF
>many|TRBV5-1|TRBJ2-1|-
TGCGCCAGCAGCTTGGAGTTCTCCTACAATGAGCAGTTCTTC
CASSLEFSYNEQFF
>many|TRBV7-2|TRBJ2-4|-
TGTGCCAGCAGCCTAAGGACAGAGCCTCTGCTAGCCAAAAACATTCAGTACTTC
CASSLRTEPLLAKNIQYF
>many|TRBV20-1|TRBJ2-2|TRBD2
TGCAGTGCTAGAGTCAGCGGGAGAGTCAGCACCGGGGAGCTGTTTTTT
CSARVSGRVSTGELFF
>-|TRBV3-1|TRBJ2-5|-
TGTGCCAGCAGCCAAGGTCGCGGGGTGGCGGGCCAGTACTTC
CASSQGRGVAGQYF
>many|TRBV20-1|TRBJ2-5|TRBD1
TGCAGTGCTCAGGACAGGGCAGAGACCCAGTACTTC
CSAQDRAETQYF
>many|TRBV13|TRBJ1-1|-
TGTGCCAGCAGCTTAGGGGACAGGAACACTGAAGCTTTCTTT
CASSLGDRNTEAFF
>many|TRBV12-3/TRBV12-4|TRBJ2-1|-
TGTGCCAGCAGTTTTACGGGGAACTCCTACAATGAGCAGTTCTTC
CASSFTGNSYNEQFF
>many|TRBV5-1|TRBJ2-7|TRBD1
TGCGCCAGCAGCCCCCCCTTAGGGACAGGGGGTTACGAGCAGTACTTC
CASSPPLGTGGYEQYF
>many|TRBV5-1|TRBJ2-6|-
TGCGCCAGCAGCCCCCAGCCCGCGCGTGCAGTCTCAAGGGCCAACGTCCTGACTTTC
CASSPQPARAVSRANVLTF
>few|TRBV5-1|TRBJ2-3|-
TGCGCCAGCAGCTTGGCCAGGCCGGGTACAGATACGCAGTATTTT
CASSLARPGTDTQYF
>many|TRBV20-1|TRBJ2-1|TRBD2
TGCAGTGCTTACCTTAGCGGGAGGGTCTACAATGAGCAGTTCTTC
CSAYLSGRVYNEQFF
>many|TRBV29-1|TRBJ1-1|TRBD1
TGCAGCGGGACAGGGGAAATAAGGTACACTGAAGCTTTCTTT
CSGTGEIRYTEAFF
>-|TRBV4-1|TRBJ1-1|TRBD1
TGCGCCAGCCGTCTGGGCGGGACAGTACGATTGCACACTGAAGCTTTCTTT
CASRLGGTVRLHTEAFF
>few|TRBV15|TRBJ2-5|-
TGTGCCACCAGCAGAACTACCCGCGGAAGGAGGTCAGAGACCCAGTACTTC
CATSRTTRGRRSETQYF
>-|TRBV5-1|TRBJ2-1|TRBD2
TGCGCCAGCAGCTTGGCCACTAGCGGTTTAAATGAGCAGTTCTTC
CASSLATSGLNEQFF
>few|TRBV7-9|TRBJ1-1|TRBD1
TGTGCCAGCAGCCACCAGACAGGGGTTGAAGCTTTCTTT
CASSHQTGVEAFF
>many|TRBV27|TRBJ1-2|-
TGTGCCAGCAGGCCCTTGGGGGCGAACAACTATGGCTACACCTTC
CASRPLGANNYGYTF
>many|TRBV7-9|TRBJ2-3|TRBD1
TGTGCCAGCAGCGCAACCGGGACAGGGGTCACAGATACGCAGTATTTT
CASSATGTGVTDTQYF
>-|TRBV21-1|TRBJ1-6|-
TGTGCCAGCAGCAAAGCCTTGGCACCCCTCCACTTT
CASSKALAPLHF
>many|TRBV5-1|TRBJ2-1|-
TGCGCCAGCAGCGTATCAGGGGTCACCTACAATGAGCAGTTCTTC
CASSVSGVTYNEQFF
>few|TRBV4-2|TRBJ1-1|TRBD1
TGTGCCAGCAGCCAAGATGGACAGGGGGTTGTCACTGAAGCTTTCTTT
CASSQDGQGVVTEAFF
>few|TRBV20-1|TRBJ2-7|-
TGCAGTGCTAGAGACGCTGGTAGCTCCTACGAGCAGTACTTC
CSARDAGSSYEQYF
>many|TRBV15|TRBJ2-2|TRBD2
TGTGCCACCAGCAGAGACGGGAGGGCCGTCGGGGAGCTGTTTTTT
CATSRDGRAVGELFF
>-|TRBV9|TRBJ1-6|TRBD1
TGTGCCAGCAGCACTGGACAGGGAAATTCACCCCTCCACTTT
CASSTGQGNSPLHF
>many|TRBV27|TRBJ1-2|-
TGTGCCAGCAGTTCCGGGGTGAACTATGGCTACACCTTC
CASSSGVNYGYTF
>many|TRBV10-3|TRBJ2-5|-
TGTGCCATCAACCGGGGGCGGGAGACCCAGTACTTC
CAINRGRETQYF
>-|TRBV27|TRBJ2-7|TRBD1
TGTGCCAGCAGCCCCGGGACAGGGGTCGGGGAGCAGTACTTC
CASSPGTGVGEQYF
>few|TRBV12-3/TRBV12-4|TRBJ1-1|TRBD1
TGTGCCAGCAGTCAGACAGGGCGGTGGGGTGAAGCTTTCTTT
CASSQTGRWGEAFF
>few|TRBV7-8|TRBJ2-5|TRBD1
TGTGCCAGCAGCTCACCCGGGACAGGGCTCCAAGAGACCCAGTACTTC
CASSSPGTGLQETQYF
>few|TRBV2|TRBJ1-3|-
TGTGCCAGCGTTAAAGCGGGATACACCATATATTTT
CASVKAGYTIYF
>few|TRBV24-1|TRBJ1-5|-
TGTGCCACCAGTGATTTGTCCAAAGCGGGGCCCCAGCATTTT
CATSDLSKAGPQHF
>-|TRBV27|TRBJ2-7|-
TGTGCCAGCAGTTTAATTGGGGGCAGGTCCTACGAGCAGTACTTC
CASSLIGGRSYEQYF
>many|TRBV5-1|TRBJ2-1|TRBD2
TGCGCCAGCAGCTTGGAGGGACTAGCGTCCTATGAGCAGTTCTTC
CASSLEGLASYEQFF
>many|TRBV20-1|TRBJ2-7|-
TGCAGTGCCTTGCACCTCGGAGGGGCCATGTCCTACGAGCAGTACTTC
CSALHLGGAMSYEQYF
>many|TRBV5-1|TRBJ2-3|-
TGCGCCAGCAAGCGGACAGTTGGCACAGATACGCAGTATTTT
CASKRTVGTDTQYF
>many|TRBV12-3/TRBV12-4|TRBJ2-7|TRBD1
TGTGCCAGCACCTCTTTTTTTACACAGGGACAGGGGGCCTCCTACGAGCAGTACTTC
CASTSFFTQGQGASYEQYF
>few|TRBV3-1|TRBJ2-7|-
TGTGCCAGCAGCCGAGGTACGCCAGCCTACTACGAGCAGTACTTC
CASSRGTPAYYEQYF
>-|TRBV20-1|TRBJ2-5|-
TGCAGTGCCGCCTCCTTGAGAGGCGGAGGCGTGGGAGAGACCCAGTACTTC
CSAASLRGGGVGETQYF
>many|TRBV10-2|TRBJ2-3|TRBD2
TGCGCCAGCAGTGTCGGCGGGGGTTCAGTAGATACGCAGTATTTT
CASSVGGGSVDTQYF
>-|TRBV14|TRBJ2-7|-
TGTGCCAGCAGCCAAGACAGTTCTTCCTACGAGCAGTACTTC
CASSQDSSSYEQYF
>-|TRBV5-1|TRBJ1-1|-
TGCGCCAGCAGCTTGTACGGTCCGAACACTGAAGCTTTCTTT
CASSLYGPNTEAFF
>many|TRBV5-1|TRBJ1-2|-
TGCGCCAGCAGAGAGGGTAGGGGAGTCTCTGGCTACACCTTC
CASREGRGVSGYTF
>many|TRBV5-5|TRBJ2-2|-
TGTGCCAGCAGCGACCAATCCAAGGGGCTACACACCGGGGAGCTGTTTTTT
CASSDQSKGLHTGELFF
>many|TRBV29-1|TRBJ1-2|-
TGCAGCGTTGAAGAGTGGACTTCTGGAGGCTACACCTTC
CSVEEWTSGGYTF
>many|TRBV7-9|TRBJ2-3|-
TGTGCCAGTGGACACGGCACAGATACGCAGTATTTT
CASGHGTDTQYF
>-|TRBV6-5|TRBJ1-2|-
TGTGCCAGCAGTCAGACGTTTGGAGGCTATGGCTACACCTTC
CASSQTFGGYGYTF